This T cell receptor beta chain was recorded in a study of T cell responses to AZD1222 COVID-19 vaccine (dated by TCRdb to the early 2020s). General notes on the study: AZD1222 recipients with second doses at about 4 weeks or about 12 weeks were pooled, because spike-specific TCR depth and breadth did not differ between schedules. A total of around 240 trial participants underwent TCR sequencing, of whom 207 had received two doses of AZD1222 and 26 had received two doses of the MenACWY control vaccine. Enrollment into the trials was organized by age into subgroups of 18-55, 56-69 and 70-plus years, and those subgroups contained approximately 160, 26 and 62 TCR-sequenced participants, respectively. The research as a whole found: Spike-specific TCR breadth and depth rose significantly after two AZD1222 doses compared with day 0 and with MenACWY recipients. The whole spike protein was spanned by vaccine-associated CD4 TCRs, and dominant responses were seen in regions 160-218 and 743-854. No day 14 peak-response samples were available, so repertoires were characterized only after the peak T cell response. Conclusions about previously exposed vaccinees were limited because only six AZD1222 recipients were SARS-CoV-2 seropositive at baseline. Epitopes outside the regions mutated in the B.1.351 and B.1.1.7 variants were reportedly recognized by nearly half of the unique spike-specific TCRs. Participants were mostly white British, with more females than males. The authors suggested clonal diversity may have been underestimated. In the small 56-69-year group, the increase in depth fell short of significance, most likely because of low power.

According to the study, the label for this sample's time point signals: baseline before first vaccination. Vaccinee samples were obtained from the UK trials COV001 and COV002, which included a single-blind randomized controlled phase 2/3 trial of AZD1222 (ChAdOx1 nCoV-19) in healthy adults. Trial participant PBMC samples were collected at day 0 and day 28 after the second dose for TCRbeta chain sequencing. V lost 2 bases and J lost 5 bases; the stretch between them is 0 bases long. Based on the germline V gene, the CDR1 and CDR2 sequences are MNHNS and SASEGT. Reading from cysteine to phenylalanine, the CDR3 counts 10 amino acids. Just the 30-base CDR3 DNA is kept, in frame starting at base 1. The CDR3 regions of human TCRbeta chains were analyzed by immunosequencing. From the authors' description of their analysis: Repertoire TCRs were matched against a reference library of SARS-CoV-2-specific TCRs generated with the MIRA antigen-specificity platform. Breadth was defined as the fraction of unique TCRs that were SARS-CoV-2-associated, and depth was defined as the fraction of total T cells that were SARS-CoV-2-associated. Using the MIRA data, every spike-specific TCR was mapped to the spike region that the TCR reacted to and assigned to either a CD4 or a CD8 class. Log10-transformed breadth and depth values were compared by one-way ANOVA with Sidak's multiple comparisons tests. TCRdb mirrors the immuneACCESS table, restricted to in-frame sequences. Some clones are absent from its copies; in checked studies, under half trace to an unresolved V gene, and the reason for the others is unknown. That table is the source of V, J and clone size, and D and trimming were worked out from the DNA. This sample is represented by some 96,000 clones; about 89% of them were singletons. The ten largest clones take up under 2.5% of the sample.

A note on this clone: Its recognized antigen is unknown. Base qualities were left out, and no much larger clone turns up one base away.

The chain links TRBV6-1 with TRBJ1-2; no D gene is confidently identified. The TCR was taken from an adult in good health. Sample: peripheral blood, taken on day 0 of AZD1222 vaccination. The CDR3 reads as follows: CASSEYGYTF. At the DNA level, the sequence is TGTGCCAGCAGTGAATATGGCTACACCTTC.